This TCR beta chain was found in a study of prognosis after radiotherapy for stage I lung cancer. Study details: The study enrolled patients with stage I non-small cell lung cancer between 2018 and 2019. Radiotherapy used SBRT, divided into 3 to 5 fractions and reaching a biologically effective dose of at least 100 Gy.

Using two-round multiplex PCR, the authors amplified TCR beta CDR3 from genomic DNA. First-round PCR, the initial amplification, used primers specific to each TRBV and TRBJ gene. TCRdb re-derived calls from the multiplex PCR reads in MiXCR, one entry per CDR3 protein. Among under 75,000 distinct CDR3 sequences listed, 26% were seen once. This clonotype was detected many times. The antigen is not known. Germline CDR1 is MNHNS and CDR2 is SASEGT. V was shortened by 4 bases and J by 7 bases, with 14 bases between the two germline ends. The CDR3 runs to 14 residues. There were about 6 milliliters of peripheral blood drawn at each of two time points. Study-wide points: Clone counts measured for unique TCRs fell after stereotactic body radiation therapy, median about 10,000 versus 6,900.

The clonotype comes from a donor of 50 years or more with non-small cell lung cancer. Here the sequenced sample was PBMCs, taken before or after stereotactic body radiation therapy (not recorded which). The gene calls are TRBV6-1 and TRBJ1-5, with D perhaps TRBD1 (6 bases). In DNA, the CDR3 is TGTGCCAGCAGTGTTTGGGGGGCGGGCCAGCCCCAGCATTTT. This gives the protein CASSVWGAGQPQHF.